This T cell receptor beta chain was obtained from a study of early T cells in non-severe SARS-CoV-2 infection. At the level of the study: Sequenced bulk RNA came from whole blood that was unsorted, and chains were unpaired. General study points: The VDJdb matching leaned toward anti-spike CD8 responses and overlooked private and CD4 specificities.

The V and J ends lost 4 bases and 6 bases respectively, with 14 bases between them. The CDR3 length is 14 residues. Germline lookup yields CDR1 SGHRS and CDR2 YFSETQ. This clonotype showed up many times. Its antigen is currently unknown. Unique molecular identifiers were affixed to single, distinct cDNA molecules. MiXCR, applied by TCRdb to the 5' RACE reads, yields one record per CDR3 protein. The sample lists 55,000 to 75,000 distinct CDR3 sequences, 12% occurring once. The sequence was obtained from an adult who was a healthcare worker with PCR-confirmed SARS-CoV-2 infection or an uninfected control (not recorded which). Sequences were obtained from whole blood. The V and J genes are TRBV5-1 and TRBJ2-1; no firm D call. The CDR3 DNA follows: TGCGCCAGCAGCCCTGGCCCTCAAGGCAATGAGCAGTTCTTC. This codes for CASSPGPQGNEQFF.